A single count supports the clone carrying this T cell receptor beta chain. This CDR3 comprises 15 residues. Trimming took 6 bases from V and 3 from J; bases not matched to a gene: 10. The germline V gene has CDR1 SEHNR and CDR2 FQNEAQ (reference sequence). This sample stems from a study of a mutant IDH1 vaccine in newly diagnosed glioma. The time point: baseline, week 1 (first vaccination visit). Treatment denoted: pre-vaccination baseline after standard-of-care therapy. There were new WHO grade 3 or 4 astrocytomas in the donors, and these were IDH1-mutant and ATRX-lost. Sequencing was performed with immunoSEQ multiplex PCR; in TCRdb, only in-frame clones are kept and a portion is missing. The sample holds about 92,000 clones, about 83% seen once.

This sample comprised PBMCs, obtained from a glioma patient treated with radiotherapy, temozolomide or both. The clonotype was recovered from a woman aged 45-65 years with glioma. This sequence joins TRBV7-9 and TRBJ2-5, with 7 nucleotides matching TRBD1. CDR3 amino acids: CASRISGTEKETQYF. The CDR3 DNA sequence: TGTGCCAGCAGAATCTCCGGGACAGAAAAAGAGACCCAGTACTTC.